This entry lists 25 T cell receptor beta chains sequenced from one sample in a study of control samples from healthy donors and cancer patients. Produced via immunoSEQ multiplex PCR; TCRdb's table is partial and in-frame only. Of about 170,000 clones listed, around 93% were seen once; the top ten hold roughly 4.3%. Sequencing was done on a sample of blood. The receptors stem from a woman aged 60-70 years in good health.

This sequence joins TRBV6-2 or TRBV6-3 and TRBJ2-4, with D perhaps TRBD1 (6 bases). This CDR3 comprises 16 residues. CDR1 MNHEY and CDR2 SVGEGT come from the germline V gene. V was pared by 3 bases and J by 8 bases, with 20 bases between. The CDR3 sequence is CASSYLDSPSGYIQYF. The CDR3 nucleotides are TGTGCCAGCAGTTATTTGGACAGCCCCTCAGGATACATTCAGTACTTC.

The CDR3 DNA is TGTGCCAGCAGTTTCGCCCAGGGGGATACTGAAGCTTTCTTT. Its translation: CASSFAQGDTEAFF. V gene TRBV6-5 combines with J gene TRBJ1-1; 7 bases are shared with TRBD1. Germline lookup yields CDR1 MNHEY and CDR2 SVGAGI. This CDR3 region has 14 residues. The V and J ends lost 4 bases and 5 bases, in that order; junction bases with no gene match: 7.

This clone was seen once. The chain has TRBV13 and TRBJ2-7; 15 positions match TRBD2. The CDR3 has 18 residues. With 6 bases clipped from V and 0 bases from J, the junction kept 9 bases outside the gene matches. CDR1 PRHDT and CDR2 FYEKMQ come from the germline V gene (reference sequence). The CDR3 region has the DNA TGTGCCAGCAGGGGACTAGCGGGGGGCTCCGAGAGCTCCTACGAGCAGTACTTC. Its protein is CASRGLAGGSESSYEQYF.

This sequence joins TRBV27 and TRBJ1-5; the match to TRBD1 covers 7 bases. CDR1 and CDR2 from the germline V gene are MNHEY and SMNVEV (reference sequence). V was clipped by 4 bases and J by 7 bases; unmatched bases: 16. The CDR3 length is 17 residues. CDR3 sequence: CASSSPSRGGRLQPQHF. CDR3 DNA: TGTGCCAGCAGTTCGCCCTCGAGAGGGGGCAGATTGCAGCCCCAGCATTTT.

This clone came up once. J is TRBJ1-1 and V is TRBV10-1; no firm D call. CDR1 is WNHNN, CDR2 SYGVQD, per germline (reference sequence). V was shortened by 6 bases and J by 1 base, with 9 bases between the two germline ends. The CDR3 length is 13 residues. CDR3: CASRVDPNTEAFF. The DNA of the CDR3 is TGCGCCAGCAGAGTCGACCCGAACACTGAAGCTTTCTTT.

On this clone: Relative to the germline gene, one junction end is altered; a read error may explain this. This chain links TRBV5-1 with TRBJ2-3, with TRBD2 matching over 9 bases. CDR1 SGHRS and CDR2 YFSETQ come from the germline V gene. The CDR3 covers 20 residues. The CDR3 loop reads CARSWPTTAGGRQSTDTQYF. The CDR3 DNA is TGCGCCCGCAGCTGGCCCACGACGGCGGGGGGGCGGCAGAGCACAGATACGCAGTATTTT.

This clone appeared once. The rearrangement links TRBV6-5 to TRBJ1-5; no clear D gene. The CDR3 is 14 residues long. Deletions cut 7 bases from V and 0 bases from J, with 10 bases between. The germline V gene has CDR1 MNHEY and CDR2 SVGAGI. DNA of the CDR3: TGTGCCAGCACCCCCCGATTTAGCAATCAGCCCCAGCATTTT. Translating it yields CASTPRFSNQPQHF.

This chain links TRBV6-2 or TRBV6-3 with TRBJ1-1, with D maybe TRBD1 (6 bases). CDR1 is MNHEY and CDR2 is SVGEGT in the germline V gene. CDR3 length: 17 residues. The V and J ends lost 2 bases and 0 bases respectively, with 16 bases between them. The CDR3 protein is CASSYVSSPGVNTEAFF. CDR3 DNA sequence: TGTGCCAGCAGTTACGTGAGCTCCCCAGGGGTGAACACTGAAGCTTTCTTT.

V gene TRBV7-2 combines with J gene TRBJ1-5, with 8 bases lining up with TRBD1. Germline CDR1 SGHTA, CDR2 FQGNSA. The CDR3 runs 15 residues. Trimming took 4 bases from V and 6 from J; bases not matched to a gene: 8. CDR3 sequence reads: CASSSVSGGSQPQHF. The CDR3, as DNA: TGTGCCAGCAGCTCAGTATCAGGGGGCAGTCAGCCCCAGCATTTT.

V gene TRBV7-8 combines with J gene TRBJ2-5; D gene uncertain. V was pared by 5 bases and J by 4 bases, with 8 bases between. Germline assignment: CDR1 SGHVS and CDR2 FQNEAQ. The CDR3 covers 12 residues. The CDR3 loop is CASSRSGETQYF. The CDR3 bases are TGTGCCAGCAGCAGATCCGGAGAGACCCAGTACTTC.

The chain links TRBV7-9 to TRBJ1-5, with 7 bases lining up with TRBD1. Trimming took 5 bases from V and 3 from J; bases not matched to a gene: 10. The CDR3 length is 16 residues. Germline CDR1 and CDR2: SEHNR and FQNEAQ (reference sequence). The CDR3 DNA follows: TGTGCCAGCAGCGGACCGGGACAGAGTTACAATCAGCCCCAGCATTTT. It codes for CASSGPGQSYNQPQHF.

This chain uses TRBV3-1 (or the pseudogene TRBV3-2) with TRBJ2-1, with 12 bases aligning to TRBD2. This CDR3 has 15 residues. Germline values: CDR1 LGHDT, CDR2 YNNKEL (reference sequence). The V segment lost 6 bases and the J segment 5 bases; nucleotides outside the gene matches: 5. CDR3 bases: TGTGCCAGCAGTCAACTAGCGGGGGGAAACAATGAGCAGTTCTTC. Protein sequence: CASSQLAGGNNEQFF.

CDR3 nucleotide sequence: TGTGCCAGCAGCTCCTTAGGAGCGGTGAGCACAGATACGCAGTATTTT. Its protein is CASSSLGAVSTDTQYF. The chain employs TRBV27 and TRBJ2-3, with D possibly being TRBD2 (5 bases). V was shortened by 6 bases and J by 0 bases, with 16 bases between the two germline ends. CDR3 length: 16 amino acids. Germline V lookup: CDR1 MNHEY, CDR2 SMNVEV (reference sequence).

The rearrangement uses TRBV2 and TRBJ1-5; 7 nucleotides match TRBD1. Looked up from germline, CDR1 is SNHLY and CDR2 is FYNNEI. The CDR3 runs to 13 residues. V dropped 7 bases and J dropped 4; count of bases not matched to a gene: 4. The CDR3 bases are TGTGCCAGCAAGACAGGGCTTAATCAGCCCCAGCATTTT. Encoded protein: CASKTGLNQPQHF.

The chain combines TRBV5-1 with TRBJ2-2; weak D call: TRBD1 (6 bases). Germline lookup yields CDR1 SGHRS and CDR2 YFSETQ. The V end was cut by 4 bases, the J end by 0 bases, with 10 bases between. This CDR3 has 15 residues. The DNA of the CDR3 is TGCGCCAGCAGCCCGGGACAAGCGAACACCGGGGAGCTGTTTTTT. This sequence encodes CASSPGQANTGELFF. Combining the CDR3 with reference TRBV5-1 and TRBJ2-2 gives the whole variable domain KAGVTQTPRYLIKTRGQQVTLSCSPISGHRSVSWYQQTPGQGLQFLFEYFSETQRNKGNFPGRFSGRQFSNSRSEMNVSTLELGDSALYLCASSPGQANTGELFFGEGSRLTVL.

The V and J genes are TRBV7-2 and TRBJ1-1; possible D gene TRBD1, 5 bases. Germline V lookup: CDR1 SGHTA, CDR2 FQGNSA. V lost 6 bases and J 6 bases, leaving 14 bases between the germline ends. The CDR3 runs to 13 residues. The CDR3 DNA is TGTGCCAGCAGGCAGGGAAGGTTTCCTGAAGCTTTCTTT. Translation gives CASRQGRFPEAFF.

The genes are TRBV27 and TRBJ1-2; 11 bases line up with TRBD1. Looked up from germline, CDR1 is MNHEY and CDR2 is SMNVEV (reference sequence). This CDR3 region has 14 residues. The V and J ends lost 4 bases and 7 bases, in that order; junction bases with no gene match: 5. CDR3 sequence reads: CASSWGGQGAGYTF. CDR3 sequence (DNA): TGTGCCAGCAGTTGGGGTGGACAGGGGGCTGGCTACACCTTC.

V is TRBV7-2 and J is TRBJ1-4, with a possible D match to TRBD1 (5 bases). V was clipped by 4 bases and J by 8 bases, with 11 bases between them. The CDR3 is made up of 13 amino acids. Germline V gene data show CDR1 as SGHTA and CDR2 as FQGNSA. CDR3 DNA: TGTGCCAGCAGCTCCTCCTGGGGGGAAAAACTGTTTTTT. It is translated as CASSSSWGEKLFF. Looking up the rest from reference TRBV7-2 and TRBJ1-4 gives the full variable domain: GAGVSQSPSNKVTEKGKDVELRCDPISGHTALYWYRQSLGQGLEFLIYFQGNSAPDKSGLPSDRFSAERTGGSVSTLTIQRTQQEDSAVYLCASSSSWGEKLFFGSGTQLSVL.

The rearrangement joins TRBV2 to TRBJ1-5, with D possibly being TRBD1 (5 bases). The CDR3 is 14 amino acids. V lost 4 bases and J 4 bases, leaving 11 bases between the germline ends. Germline CDR1 and CDR2: SNHLY and FYNNEI. CDR3 sequence: CASSVIGGNQPQHF. For the CDR3, the DNA is TGTGCCAGCAGTGTCATTGGGGGAAATCAGCCCCAGCATTTT.

The J gene is TRBJ1-1, the V gene TRBV5-1, with a tentative D call TRBD1 (6 bases). The germline V gene has CDR1 SGHRS and CDR2 YFSETQ. This CDR3 spans 13 amino acids. The V and J ends lost 7 bases and 1 base respectively, with 11 bases between them. CDR3 amino acids: CASGVGGNTEAFF. The CDR3 DNA sequence: TGCGCCAGCGGGGTAGGGGGGAACACTGAAGCTTTCTTT. The whole variable domain, remainder taken from reference TRBV5-1 and TRBJ1-1, is KAGVTQTPRYLIKTRGQQVTLSCSPISGHRSVSWYQQTPGQGLQFLFEYFSETQRNKGNFPGRFSGRQFSNSRSEMNVSTLELGDSALYLCASGVGGNTEAFFGQGTRLTVV.

V is TRBV12-3 or TRBV12-4 and J is TRBJ1-6, with D perhaps TRBD1 (5 bases). CDR3 size: 12 residues. With 4 bases removed from V and 9 bases from J, the gap between germline ends came to 7 bases. The CDR3 here is CASSYQGSPLHF. The CDR3 bases are TGTGCCAGCAGTTATCAGGGTTCACCCCTCCACTTT.

The chain joins TRBV5-1 to TRBJ1-1, with TRBD1 matching 7 bases. V was clipped by 0 bases and J by 5 bases; unmatched bases: 7. CDR1 is SGHRS, CDR2 YFSETQ, per germline. The CDR3 covers 15 residues. In nucleotides, the CDR3 is TGCGCCAGCAGCTTGGCCGACAGGGAGGGGACTGAAGCTTTCTTT. Protein sequence: CASSLADREGTEAFF.

The chain carries TRBV6-2 or TRBV6-3 and TRBJ2-7; D is uncertain. This CDR3 contains 14 residues. Germline V gene lookup returns CDR1 MNHEY and CDR2 SVGEGT. The ends were cut back, 7 bases at V and 3 bases at J, with 16 bases in the middle. The CDR3 loop is CASNPTMSVYEQYF. In DNA, the CDR3 is TGTGCCAGCAACCCTACCATGTCGGTCTACGAGCAGTACTTC.

In its sample, this clone was seen once. The V gene is TRBV6-1, the J gene TRBJ2-3; 9 bases line up with TRBD1. The CDR3 is made up of 15 amino acids. V lost 2 bases, J lost 6 bases, and 6 bases stayed unmatched. Germline V lookup: CDR1 MNHNS, CDR2 SASEGT. This CDR3 reads CASSERGQGLDTQYF. CDR3 DNA: TGTGCCAGCAGTGAAAGGGGACAGGGATTGGATACGCAGTATTTT.

J is TRBJ2-1 and V is TRBV24-1; 11 nucleotides match TRBD1. J lost 3 bases, V lost 3 bases, and 6 bases had no gene match. CDR1 is KGHDR, CDR2 SFDVKD, per germline. CDR3 length equals 17 residues. As DNA, the CDR3 is TGTGCCACCAGTGATCCGGCCGGGACAGGGGGCTACAATGAGCAGTTCTTC. Its translation: CATSDPAGTGGYNEQFF.